The 5 T cell receptor beta chains in this list originate from one sample, sequenced in a study of cytomegalovirus exposure and HLA in healthy donors. A multiplex PCR was run with 60 Vbeta primers and 13 Jbeta primers. Method: immunoSEQ multiplex PCR; TCRdb's copy keeps in-frame clones and lacks some. The sample data list 70,000 to 100,000 clones. Sequencing was performed on PBMCs. The source of these receptors is a girl aged 5-17 years in good health and CMV-seropositive.

The CDR3 bases are TGCAGCGTTGAAGGTGTACAGGGGGGGGAGGGCTACACCTTC. Amino acids: CSVEGVQGGEGYTF. The chain combines TRBV29-1 with TRBJ1-2; TRBD1 agrees at 8 bases. The V gene's germline CDR1 is SQVTM and CDR2 ANQGSEA. The V segment lost 1 base and the J segment 8 bases; nucleotides outside the gene matches: 9. The CDR3 runs 14 residues.

V usage is TRBV6-1 and J usage is TRBJ2-2; tentatively, D is TRBD1 (6 bases). Germline CDR1 is MNHNS and CDR2 is SASEGT. The CDR3 contains 11 residues. V lost 8 bases to trimming and J lost 8 bases, with 9 bases between them. The CDR3 nucleotides read TGTGCCAGCTACAGGGCGGGGGAGCTGTTTTTT. This codes for CASYRAGELFF.

The chain employs TRBV28 and TRBJ1-1; TRBD1 agrees at 12 bases. The CDR3 runs to 16 residues. V shed 4 bases and J 1 base; nucleotides not matched to a gene: 4. Per germline, CDR1 MDHEN and CDR2 SYDVKM. CDR3 amino acids: CASSWDRGPKNTEAFF. CDR3 DNA: TGTGCCAGCAGTTGGGACAGGGGGCCCAAGAACACTGAAGCTTTCTTT.

The chain couples TRBV23-1 to TRBJ2-1; TRBD2 is a possible D gene (6 bases). TRBV23-1 is an ORF; its function is uncertain. V gave up 7 bases and J gave up 5 bases, with 21 bases separating them. The CDR3 has 16 residues. CDR3 bases: TGCGCCAGCAATCCTAGACCGGGACTCCGGAACAATGAGCAGTTCTTC. It codes for CASNPRPGLRNNEQFF.

The rearrangement joins TRBV18 to TRBJ2-7; 7 bases fit TRBD1. Unmatched junction bases numbered 4, after V lost 4 bases and J lost 4 bases. This CDR3 region has 13 residues. Germline loops: CDR1 KGHSH, CDR2 LQKENI. The CDR3 nucleotides are TGTGCCAGCTCACAGAGGGACAGTTACGAGCAGTACGTC. The encoded protein is CASSQRDSYEQYV.